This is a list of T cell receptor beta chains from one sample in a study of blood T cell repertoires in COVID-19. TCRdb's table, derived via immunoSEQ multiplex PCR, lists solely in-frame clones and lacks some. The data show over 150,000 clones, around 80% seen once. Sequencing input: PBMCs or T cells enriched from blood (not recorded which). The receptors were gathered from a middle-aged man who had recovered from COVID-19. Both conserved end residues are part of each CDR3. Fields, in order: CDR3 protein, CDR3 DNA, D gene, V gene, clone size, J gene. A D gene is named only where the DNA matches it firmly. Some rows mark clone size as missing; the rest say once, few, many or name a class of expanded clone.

CASSQTDTDTQYF TGTGCCAGCAGTCAGACAGACACAGATACGCAGTATTTT . TRBV6-4 few TRBJ2-3
CASSGPSGGGYTF TGTGCCAGCTCGGGCCCCTCAGGGGGGGGCTACACCTTC TRBD1 TRBV18 . TRBJ1-2
CASSESGGRNSPLHF TGTGCCAGCAGTGAATCTGGAGGGCGTAATTCACCCCTCCACTTT . TRBV25-1 . TRBJ1-6
CASSHRTARELFF TGTGCCAGCAGCCATAGGACAGCGAGGGAGCTGTTTTTT . TRBV3-1/TRBV3-2 . TRBJ2-2
CASSEPGLGGRRLPGELFF TGTGCCAGCAGTGAACCGGGACTAGGTGGAAGGAGGCTTCCCGGGGAGCTGTTTTTT TRBD2 TRBV9 few TRBJ2-2
CASSYNRVQNSPLHF TGCGCCAGCAGCTATAACAGGGTACAGAATTCACCCCTCCACTTT . TRBV4-3 . TRBJ1-6
CASRPTGGSYEQYF TGTGCCAGCAGACCGACAGGGGGAAGCTACGAGCAGTACTTC TRBD1 TRBV6-5 . TRBJ2-7
CASSFQLSYEQYF TGCGCCAGCAGCTTTCAGTTATCCTACGAGCAGTACTTC . TRBV5-1 . TRBJ2-7
CASSLAGQGGLNTEAFF TGCGCCAGCAGCTTGGCGGGACAGGGGGGGCTGAACACTGAAGCTTTCTTT TRBD1 TRBV5-1 . TRBJ1-1
CASSLAGGNSPLHF TGTGCCAGCAGTTTAGCGGGGGGTAATTCACCCCTCCACTTT . TRBV6-5 . TRBJ1-6
CASRTQGTTGNTIYF TGTGCCAGCAGAACACAGGGGACGACTGGAAACACCATATATTTT TRBD1 TRBV6-5 . TRBJ1-3
CAISPSSGANVLTF TGTGCCATCAGCCCTAGCTCTGGGGCCAACGTCCTGACTTTC . TRBV10-3 once TRBJ2-6
CASSNSGRGRTGELFF TGTGCCAGCAGCAACTCTGGCAGGGGACGCACCGGGGAGCTGTTTTTT . TRBV5-6 few TRBJ2-2
CASSSEPGANVLTF TGTGCCAGCTCATCTGAGCCTGGGGCCAACGTCCTGACTTTC . TRBV18 . TRBJ2-6
CASIPRGQGYNEQFF TGTGCCAGTATCCCCCGGGGACAGGGATACAATGAGCAGTTCTTC TRBD1 TRBV19 . TRBJ2-1
CASSGARLKLYYEQYF TGCGCCAGCAGTGGGGCAAGGTTAAAGCTATACTACGAGCAGTACTTC . TRBV23-1 . TRBJ2-7
CASSPFTEEGYGYTF TGTGCCAGCAGCCCCTTTACGGAGGAGGGCTATGGCTACACCTTC . TRBV9 . TRBJ1-2
CASSYSPTGADEKLFF TGTGCCAGCAGTTACTCCCCGACAGGGGCTGATGAAAAACTGTTTTTT TRBD1 TRBV6-5 . TRBJ1-4
CASSLGAAEPQHF TGTGCCAGCAGCTTAGGGGCAGCGGAGCCCCAGCATTTT . TRBV7-2 . TRBJ1-5
CASHDTGQGVTEAFF TGTGCCAGCCACGATACAGGGCAGGGAGTCACTGAAGCTTTCTTT . TRBV7-9 . TRBJ1-1
CASSGEGPGELFF TGTGCCAGCAGCGGAGAGGGCCCCGGGGAGCTGTTTTTT . TRBV7-9 . TRBJ2-2